What follows are 4 T cell receptor beta chains derived from one specimen sequenced in a study of Graves' ophthalmopathy and Graves' hyperthyroidism. RNA transcripts were the template, and TCR beta CDR3 regions were amplified from them. Second-round multiplex PCR came after first-round RT-PCR with HTBI primers. TCRdb fed the multiplex PCR reads into MiXCR, producing one record per CDR3 protein. The sample lists around 43,000 distinct CDR3 sequences, about 51% occurring once. Sequencing was done on a sample of peripheral blood. The receptors derive from an adult man with Graves' ophthalmopathy.

The chain recombines TRBV5-8 with TRBJ1-2, with D possibly TRBD1 on 5 matching bases. The CDR3 runs to 15 residues. Trimming pared 5 bases from V and 0 bases from J, leaving 14 bases between. Germline lookup yields CDR1 SGHTS and CDR2 YDEGEE. The CDR3 is CASSRKGRANYGYTF. The DNA for the CDR3 is TGTGCCAGCAGTCGGAAAGGCAGGGCTAACTATGGCTACACCTTC. The full variable domain, completed using reference TRBV5-8 and TRBJ1-2, is EAGVTQSPTHLIKTRGQQATLRCSPISGHTSVYWYQQALGLGLQFLLWYDEGEERNRGNFPPRFSGRQFPNYSSELNVNALELEDSALYLCASSRKGRANYGYTFGSGTRLTVV.

The chain combines TRBV28 with TRBJ2-1, with unresolved D. This CDR3 has 14 amino acids. CDR1 is MDHEN, CDR2 SYDVKM, per germline. Trimming left V 4 bases short and J 8 bases short, with 15 bases between. In DNA, the CDR3 is TGTGCCAGCAGTTATGTTAGGGTGTGGCATGAGCAGTTCTTC. It encodes CASSYVRVWHEQFF.

Concerning this clonotype itself: One end of the junction fails to match germline, which may point to a read error. The chain employs TRBV11-2 and TRBJ1-1; no definite D call. Germline loops: CDR1 SGHAT, CDR2 FQNNGV. The CDR3 covers 14 residues. The chain's CDR3 is CAGSNPSGRTEAFF. The CDR3 nucleotides read TGTGCCGGCAGCAACCCTTCGGGTCGAACTGAAGCTTTCTTT.

This clonotype was counted many times. The chain recombines TRBV28 with TRBJ2-2; no reliable D call. Trimming cost V 2 bases and J 5 bases, with 9 bases left between them. The CDR3 extends over 14 amino acids. CDR1 is MDHEN and CDR2 is SYDVKM in the germline V gene. CDR3 protein: CASSLRTRTGELFF. CDR3 in DNA: TGTGCCAGCAGTTTACGGACCAGAACCGGGGAGCTGTTTTTT.